This T cell receptor (beta chain) stems from a study of cytotoxic CD8 clonotypes in ibrutinib-treated CLL. The study, taken as a whole, reports: Rare overall, public clonotypes shrank or held steady under therapy.

Germline CDR1 reads MNHEY; CDR2 reads SVGAGI. The CDR3 length is 11 residues. V lost 6 bases, J lost 4 bases, and 7 bases lay in between. Data came from immunoSEQ multiplex PCR; TCRdb stores just in-frame clones and leaves some out. The sample includes about 310,000 clones, around four fifths of them seen just once. Remarks on this clone: No antigen is known for it.

The sequenced sample was PBMCs, obtained before ibrutinib treatment. This sequence joins TRBV6-5 and TRBJ2-7; no reliable D call. The receptor was derived from a human donor with chronic lymphocytic leukemia. DNA for the CDR3: TGTGCCAGCAGCCCGCTTTACGAGCAGTACTTC. It codes for CASSPLYEQYF.